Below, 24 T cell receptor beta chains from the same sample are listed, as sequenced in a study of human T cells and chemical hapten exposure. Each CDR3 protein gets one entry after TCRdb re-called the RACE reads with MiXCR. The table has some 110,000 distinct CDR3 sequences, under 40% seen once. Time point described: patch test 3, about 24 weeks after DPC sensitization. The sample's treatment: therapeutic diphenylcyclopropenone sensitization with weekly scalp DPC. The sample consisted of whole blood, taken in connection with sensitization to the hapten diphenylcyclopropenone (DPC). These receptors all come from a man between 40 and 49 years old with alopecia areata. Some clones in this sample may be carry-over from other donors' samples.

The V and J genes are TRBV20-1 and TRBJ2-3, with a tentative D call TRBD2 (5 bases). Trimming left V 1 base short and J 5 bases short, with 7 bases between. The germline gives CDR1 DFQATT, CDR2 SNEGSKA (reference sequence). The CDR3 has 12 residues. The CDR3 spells CSARGTEDTQYF. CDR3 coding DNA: TGCAGTGCTAGAGGGACTGAAGATACGCAGTATTTT.

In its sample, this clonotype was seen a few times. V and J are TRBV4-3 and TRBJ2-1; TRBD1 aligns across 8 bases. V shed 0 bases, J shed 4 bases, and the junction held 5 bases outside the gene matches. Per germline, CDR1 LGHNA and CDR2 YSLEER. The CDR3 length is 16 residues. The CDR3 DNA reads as TGCGCCAGCAGCCAAGATGGACAGGGACGATACAATGAGCAGTTCTTC. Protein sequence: CASSQDGQGRYNEQFF.

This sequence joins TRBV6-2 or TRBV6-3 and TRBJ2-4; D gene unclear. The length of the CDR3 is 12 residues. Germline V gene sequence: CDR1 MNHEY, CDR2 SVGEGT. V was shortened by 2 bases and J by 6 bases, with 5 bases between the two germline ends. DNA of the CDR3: TGTGCCAGCAGTTACGTAGGAAACATTCAGTACTTC. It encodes CASSYVGNIQYF.

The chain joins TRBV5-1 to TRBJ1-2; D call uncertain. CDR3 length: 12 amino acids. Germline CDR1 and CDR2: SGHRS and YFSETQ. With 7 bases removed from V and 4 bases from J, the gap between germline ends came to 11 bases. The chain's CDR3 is CASRQALYGYTF. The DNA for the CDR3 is TGCGCCAGCCGACAAGCACTCTATGGCTACACCTTC.

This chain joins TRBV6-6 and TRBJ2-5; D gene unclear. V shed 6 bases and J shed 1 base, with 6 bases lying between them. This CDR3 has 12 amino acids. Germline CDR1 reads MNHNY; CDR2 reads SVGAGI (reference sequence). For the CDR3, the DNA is TGTGCCAGCAGGGACGTCCAAGAGACCCAGTACTTC. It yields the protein CASRDVQETQYF.

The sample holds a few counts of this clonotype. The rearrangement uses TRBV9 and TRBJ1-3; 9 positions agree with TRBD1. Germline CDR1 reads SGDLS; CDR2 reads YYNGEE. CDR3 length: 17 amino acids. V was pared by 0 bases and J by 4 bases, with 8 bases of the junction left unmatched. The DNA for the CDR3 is TGTGCCAGCAGCGTAGAGCCCCGGACAGGGGCGGGAAACACCATATATTTT. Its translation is CASSVEPRTGAGNTIYF.

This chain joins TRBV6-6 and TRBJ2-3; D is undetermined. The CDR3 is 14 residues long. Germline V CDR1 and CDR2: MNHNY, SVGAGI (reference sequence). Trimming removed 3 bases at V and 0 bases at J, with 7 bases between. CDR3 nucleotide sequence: TGTGCCAGCAGTTATAGCTTAAGCACAGATACGCAGTATTTT. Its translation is CASSYSLSTDTQYF.

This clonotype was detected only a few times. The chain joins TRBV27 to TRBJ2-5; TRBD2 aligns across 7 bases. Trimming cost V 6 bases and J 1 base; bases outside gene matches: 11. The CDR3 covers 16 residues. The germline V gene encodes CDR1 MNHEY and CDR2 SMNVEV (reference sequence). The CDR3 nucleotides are TGTGCCAGCAGACTAGGTCCTAGCGGAGCCCAAGAGACCCAGTACTTC. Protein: CASRLGPSGAQETQYF.

The CDR3 spells CASSLSPASIDTQYF. The CDR3 DNA sequence: TGTGCCAGCAGCTTAAGTCCGGCATCCATAGATACGCAGTATTTT. The V call is TRBV7-2, the J call TRBJ2-3; D ambiguous. V was trimmed by 2 bases and J by 5 bases, leaving 14 bases between them. This CDR3 contains 15 residues. CDR1 is SGHTA and CDR2 is FQGNSA in the germline V gene.

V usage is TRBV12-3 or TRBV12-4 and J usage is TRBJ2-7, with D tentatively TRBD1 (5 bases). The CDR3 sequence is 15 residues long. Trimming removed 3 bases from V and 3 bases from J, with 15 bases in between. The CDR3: CASSLGSGQIYEQYV. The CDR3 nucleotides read TGTGCCAGCAGTTTGGGGTCAGGGCAAATCTACGAGCAGTACGTC.

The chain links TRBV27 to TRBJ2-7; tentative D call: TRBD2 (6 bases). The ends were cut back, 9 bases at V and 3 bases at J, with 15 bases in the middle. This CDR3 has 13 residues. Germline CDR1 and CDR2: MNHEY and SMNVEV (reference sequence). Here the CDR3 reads CASGHGGYYEQYF. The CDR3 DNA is TGTGCCAGTGGGCACGGGGGATACTACGAGCAGTACTTC.

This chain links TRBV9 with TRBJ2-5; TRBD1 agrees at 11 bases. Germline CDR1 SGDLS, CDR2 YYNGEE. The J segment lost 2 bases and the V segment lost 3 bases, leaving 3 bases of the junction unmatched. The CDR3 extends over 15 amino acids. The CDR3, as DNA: TGTGCCAGCAGCGCGGGACAGGGGGGGCAAGAGACCCAGTACTTC. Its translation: CASSAGQGGQETQYF.

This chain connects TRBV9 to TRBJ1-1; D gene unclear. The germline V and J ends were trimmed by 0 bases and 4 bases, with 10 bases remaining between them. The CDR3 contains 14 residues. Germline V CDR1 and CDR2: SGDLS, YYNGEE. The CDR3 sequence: CASSVEGERTEAFF. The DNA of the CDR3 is TGTGCCAGCAGCGTAGAAGGAGAGCGCACTGAAGCTTTCTTT.

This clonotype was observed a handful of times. The CDR3 nucleotides read TGCGCCAGCAGCTTGTCACTCGACGGGGAGACCCAGTACTTC. Protein: CASSLSLDGETQYF. The chain is built from TRBV5-1 and TRBJ2-5; D is undetermined. The ends were cut back, 1 base at V and 5 bases at J, with 12 bases in the middle. This CDR3 region has 14 residues. Germline assignment: CDR1 SGHRS and CDR2 YFSETQ. The whole variable domain, remainder taken from reference TRBV5-1 and TRBJ2-5, is KAGVTQTPRYLIKTRGQQVTLSCSPISGHRSVSWYQQTPGQGLQFLFEYFSETQRNKGNFPGRFSGRQFSNSRSEMNVSTLELGDSALYLCASSLSLDGETQYFGPGTRLLVL.

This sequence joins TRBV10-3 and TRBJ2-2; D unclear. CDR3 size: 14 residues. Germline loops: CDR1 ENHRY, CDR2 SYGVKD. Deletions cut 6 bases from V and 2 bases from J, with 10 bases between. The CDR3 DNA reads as TGTGCCATCAGGCCCAGCGCAAACACCGGGGAGCTGTTTTTT. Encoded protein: CAIRPSANTGELFF.

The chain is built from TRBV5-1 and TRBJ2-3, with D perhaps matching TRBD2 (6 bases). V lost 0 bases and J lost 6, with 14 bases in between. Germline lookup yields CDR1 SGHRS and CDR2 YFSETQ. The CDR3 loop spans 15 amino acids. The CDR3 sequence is CASSLDGTGVDTQYF. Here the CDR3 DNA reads TGCGCCAGCAGCTTGGACGGGACGGGAGTGGATACGCAGTATTTT.

CDR3 region: CASSGTDTQFITDTQYF. CDR3 in DNA: TGTGCCAGCAGCGGGACAGATACGCAGTTCATCACAGATACGCAGTATTTT. The V call is TRBV6-2 or TRBV6-3, the J call TRBJ2-3, with 7 bases matching TRBD1. The V gene end was trimmed by 6 bases and the J gene end by 2 bases; junction bases not matched to a gene: 14. This CDR3 has 17 amino acids. Germline values: CDR1 MNHEY, CDR2 SVGEGT.

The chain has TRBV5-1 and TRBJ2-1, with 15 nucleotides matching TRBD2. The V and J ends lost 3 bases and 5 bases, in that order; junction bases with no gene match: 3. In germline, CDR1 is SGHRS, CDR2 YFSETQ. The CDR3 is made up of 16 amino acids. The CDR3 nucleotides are TGCGCCAGCAGCTCTGGACTAGCGGGAGGGGACAATGAGCAGTTCTTC. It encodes CASSSGLAGGDNEQFF.

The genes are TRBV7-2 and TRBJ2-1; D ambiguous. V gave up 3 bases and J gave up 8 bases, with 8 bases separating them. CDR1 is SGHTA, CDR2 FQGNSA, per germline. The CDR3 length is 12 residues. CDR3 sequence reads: CASSFGPYEQFF. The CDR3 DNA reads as TGTGCCAGCAGCTTTGGGCCCTATGAGCAGTTCTTC.

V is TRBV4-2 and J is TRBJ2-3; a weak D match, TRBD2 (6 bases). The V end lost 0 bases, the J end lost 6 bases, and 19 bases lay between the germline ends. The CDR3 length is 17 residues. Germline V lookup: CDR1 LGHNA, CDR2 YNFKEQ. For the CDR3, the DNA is TGTGCCAGCAGCCAAGATAGGGGACTGGGGGGTTCGGATACGCAGTATTTT. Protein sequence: CASSQDRGLGGSDTQYF.

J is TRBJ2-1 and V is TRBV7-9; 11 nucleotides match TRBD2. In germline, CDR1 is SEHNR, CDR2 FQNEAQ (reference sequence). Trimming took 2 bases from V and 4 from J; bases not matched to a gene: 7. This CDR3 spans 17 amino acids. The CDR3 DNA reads TGTGCCAGCAGCTTAACTAGCGGGAGTCTCGCTTACAATGAGCAGTTCTTC. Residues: CASSLTSGSLAYNEQFF.

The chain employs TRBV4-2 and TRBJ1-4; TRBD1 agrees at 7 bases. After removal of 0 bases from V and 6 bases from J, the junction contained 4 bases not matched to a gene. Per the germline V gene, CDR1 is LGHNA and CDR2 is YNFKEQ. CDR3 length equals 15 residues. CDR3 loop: CASSQEGQVDEKLFF. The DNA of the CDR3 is TGTGCCAGCAGCCAAGAAGGACAGGTGGATGAAAAACTGTTTTTT.

The CDR3 region has the DNA TGTGCCAGCAGTTTAATGTCGAGCCCACTAGGCTATGGCTACACCTTC. Translating it yields CASSLMSSPLGYGYTF. The rearrangement links TRBV27 to TRBJ1-2; D call uncertain. V lost 2 bases to trimming and J lost 4 bases, with 17 bases between them. Germline lookup yields CDR1 MNHEY and CDR2 SMNVEV (reference sequence). The CDR3 runs 16 residues.

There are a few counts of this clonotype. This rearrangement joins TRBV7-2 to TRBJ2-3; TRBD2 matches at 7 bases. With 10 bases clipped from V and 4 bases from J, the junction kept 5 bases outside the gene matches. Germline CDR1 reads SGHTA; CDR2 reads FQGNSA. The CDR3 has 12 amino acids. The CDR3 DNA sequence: TGTGCCACCCGCCGGGAGGCAGATACGCAGTATTTT. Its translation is CATRREADTQYF.